This T cell receptor beta chain was obtained from a study of cytomegalovirus exposure and HLA in healthy donors. Study-level results: One variant, a missense change in DCLRE1C, was linked in a later analysis to TCR beta V- and J-gene trimming.

On this clone itself: No antigen is known for it.

The study ran its PCR with 60 Vbeta and 13 Jbeta primers. Repertoires were generated with immunoSEQ multiplex PCR, while TCRdb's copy carries only in-frame clones and drops some. Counted here are around 140,000 clones, about two thirds occurring once; the ten biggest clones make up approximately 4%. The CDR3 extends over 11 amino acids. V was pared by 9 bases and J by 7 bases, with 12 bases between. CDR1 and CDR2 from the germline V gene are MNHEY and SVGAGI. Specimen: PBMCs. The clonotype was recovered from a man between 50 and 59 years old in good health and CMV-seropositive. V is TRBV6-5 and J is TRBJ1-1, with D possibly matching TRBD1 (6 bases). The CDR3 loop is CASIRGDEAFF. CDR3 DNA: TGTGCCAGTATCAGGGGAGATGAAGCTTTCTTT.